This is a list of T cell receptor beta chains from one sample in a study of blood T cell repertoires in COVID-19. Profiling relied on immunoSEQ multiplex PCR, and the TCRdb table lists in-frame clones only, not all of them. The sample yields under 40,000 clones, 70% to 90% seen once. The material sequenced was peripheral blood. The receptors were sampled from a man between 65 and 80 years old with active COVID-19. Both conserved end residues are part of each CDR3. Fields, in order: D gene, clone size, V gene, J gene, CDR3 protein, CDR3 DNA. D genes are given only for firm matches. The size entry is marked missing in some rows and otherwise reads once, few, many or a size class.

>TRBD2|.|TRBV7-2|TRBJ2-7
CASSWTSGRVSYEQYF
TGTGCCAGCAGTTGGACTAGCGGGAGGGTTTCCTACGAGCAGTACTTC
>.|once|TRBV6-2/TRBV6-3|TRBJ1-1
CASSYSGGLWSTEAFF
TGTGCCAGCAGTTACTCGGGTGGGTTGTGGAGCACTGAAGCTTTCTTT
>TRBD2|.|TRBV7-6|TRBJ2-3
CASSLRLAGGTDTQYF
TGTGCCAGCAGCTTACGCCTAGCGGGAGGCACAGATACGCAGTATTTT
>.|.|TRBV7-3|TRBJ2-3
CASSLFGPVMDTQYF
TGTGCCAGCAGCTTATTTGGGCCTGTCATGGATACGCAGTATTTT
>.|.|TRBV10-3|TRBJ2-1
CAISESKGTFSYNEQFF
TGTGCCATCAGTGAGTCAAAAGGGACTTTTTCCTACAATGAGCAGTTCTTC
>.|.|TRBV13|TRBJ2-7
CASSRTGLAAYEQYF
TGTGCCAGCAGCCGGACAGGACTAGCCGCCTACGAGCAGTACTTC
>TRBD1|once|TRBV2|TRBJ1-6
CASRPGQAGGSPLHF
TGTGCCAGCAGACCAGGACAGGCCGGAGGTTCACCCCTCCACTTT
>.|.|TRBV6-6|TRBJ2-7
CASGVAYEQYF
TGTGCGTCGGGGGTTGCCTACGAGCAGTACTTC
>.|few|TRBV27|TRBJ2-2
CASSLSSVTGELFF
TGTGCCAGCAGTTTATCCAGTGTTACCGGGGAGCTGTTTTTT
>.|.|TRBV7-2|TRBJ2-3
CASSSEAGREDTQYF
TGTGCCAGCAGCTCCGAGGCGGGACGGGAAGATACGCAGTATTTT
>TRBD2|.|TRBV6-2/TRBV6-3|TRBJ2-2
CASSPPGLAGTGELFF
TGTGCCAGCAGCCCCCCGGGACTAGCGGGGACCGGGGAGCTGTTTTTT
>.|.|TRBV7-9|TRBJ1-1
CASSFSPGRTNTEAFF
TGTGCCAGCAGCTTTAGTCCGGGTAGAACGAACACTGAAGCTTTCTTT
>.|once|TRBV6-5|TRBJ1-2
CASSYSGGREIYGYTF
TGTGCCAGCAGTTACTCCGGGGGGCGGGAAATTTATGGCTACACCTTC
>TRBD1|.|TRBV4-1|TRBJ1-2
CASSPAGQGSYGYTF
TGCGCCAGCAGTCCCGCGGGACAGGGGTCCTATGGCTACACCTTC
>.|.|TRBV30|TRBJ2-3
CAWSDMVSTQYF
TGTGCCTGGAGTGATATGGTCAGTACGCAGTATTTT
>.|.|TRBV7-9|TRBJ2-1
CASSFDIGPYNEQFF
TGTGCCAGCAGCTTCGACATCGGTCCCTACAATGAGCAGTTCTTC
>TRBD1|.|TRBV18|TRBJ2-2
CASSPPRQGEGYTGELFF
TGTGCCAGCTCACCACCGAGACAGGGCGAGGGGTACACCGGGGAGCTGTTTTTT
>TRBD2|once|TRBV6-5|TRBJ2-1
CASGLGTSGSPGFF
TGTGCCAGCGGGTTGGGGACTAGCGGGAGCCCGGGGTTCTTC
>TRBD1|.|TRBV2|TRBJ2-7
CASSEEGTGGYEQYF
TGTGCCAGCAGTGAAGAAGGGACAGGGGGATACGAGCAGTACTTC
>.|.|TRBV5-1|TRBJ2-3
CASSLAGYDPSMYF
TGCGCCAGCAGCTTGGCCGGGTATGACCCCTCGATGTATTTT
>TRBD1|.|TRBV6-2/TRBV6-3|TRBJ2-7
CASSLDRAHEQYF
TGTGCCAGCAGCCTGGACAGGGCCCACGAGCAGTACTTC
>.|.|TRBV3-1/TRBV3-2|TRBJ2-3
CASSHNLGAGDTQYF
TGTGCCAGCAGCCATAATCTGGGGGCCGGAGATACGCAGTATTTT
>TRBD1|.|TRBV6-5|TRBJ1-6
CASSYWGTEKSPLHF
TGTGCCAGCAGTTACTGGGGGACAGAAAAATCACCCCTCCACTTT
>TRBD2|once|TRBV24-1|TRBJ2-1
CATSVPAGGFGEQFF
TGTGCCACCAGTGTACCAGCGGGGGGGTTTGGCGAGCAGTTCTTC
>.|.|TRBV29-1|TRBJ2-2
CSVEVDGVVNTGELFF
TGCAGCGTTGAAGTCGACGGAGTGGTGAACACCGGGGAGCTGTTTTTT
>TRBD1|.|TRBV27|TRBJ2-3
CASRIPGQGTDTQYF
TGTGCCAGCAGAATTCCGGGACAGGGCACAGATACGCAGTATTTT
>.|.|TRBV16|TRBJ1-6
CASSQQSENSPLHF
TGTGCCAGCAGCCAACAGTCGGAGAATTCACCCCTCCACTTT
>.|.|TRBV7-6|TRBJ1-1
CASSPREAYTEAFF
TGTGCCAGCAGCCCCCGGGAAGCATACACTGAAGCTTTCTTT
>TRBD1|.|TRBV10-3|TRBJ1-6
CAISESGTGASPLHF
TGTGCCATCAGTGAGTCCGGGACAGGGGCTTCACCCCTCCACTTT
>TRBD1|.|TRBV10-2|TRBJ2-5
CASAAGTARTQYF
TGCGCCAGCGCGGCCGGGACAGCCCGGACCCAGTACTTC
>.|.|TRBV5-4|TRBJ1-2
CASTPFIANYGYTF
TGTGCCAGCACCCCCTTTATAGCGAACTATGGCTACACCTTC
>TRBD2|.|TRBV4-2|TRBJ2-1
CASSRPGLGGNEQFF
TGTGCCAGCAGCCGACCGGGACTAGGGGGCAATGAGCAGTTCTTC
>TRBD1|.|TRBV18|TRBJ1-4
CASSHIQGVGGIEKLFF
TGTGCCAGCTCACACATCCAGGGGGTGGGAGGAATTGAAAAACTGTTTTTT
>.|.|TRBV2|TRBJ2-1
CASSDPGEQFF
TGTGCCAGCAGTGATCCCGGTGAGCAGTTCTTC
>.|.|TRBV18|TRBJ2-5
CASSPQQETQYF
TGTGCCAGCTCACCTCAACAAGAGACCCAGTACTTC
>.|.|TRBV6-4|TRBJ1-2
CASRPRDTAYGYTF
TGTGCCAGCAGACCCCGGGACACCGCCTATGGCTACACCTTC
>.|.|TRBV7-3|TRBJ2-5
CASSLAGGPEETQYF
TGTGCCAGCAGCTTAGCGGGCGGACCCGAAGAGACCCAGTACTTC
>TRBD2|.|TRBV24-1|TRBJ2-7
CATSATGLADTYEQYF
TGTGCCACCAGTGCTACGGGACTAGCAGATACCTACGAGCAGTACTTC
>.|.|TRBV7-8|TRBJ2-3
CASSSQRGGSDTQYF
TGTGCCAGCAGCTCGCAACGAGGGGGTTCAGATACGCAGTATTTT
>.|.|TRBV6-6|TRBJ1-6
CASRAGSYNSPLHF
TGTGCCAGCAGAGCCGGCTCCTATAATTCACCCCTCCACTTT
>.|.|TRBV19|TRBJ1-5
CASSTRQSNQPQHF
TGTGCCAGTAGTACTCGACAGAGCAATCAGCCCCAGCATTTT
>TRBD1|.|TRBV28|TRBJ2-2
CASSIAGTGSGELFF
TGTGCCAGCAGCATTGCCGGGACAGGGTCCGGGGAGCTGTTTTTT
>TRBD1|.|TRBV25-1|TRBJ1-2
CASSGLTGVNYGYTF
TGTGCCAGCAGTGGCCTGACAGGGGTTAACTATGGCTACACCTTC
>TRBD2|.|TRBV9|TRBJ2-3
CASSQGLATDTQYF
TGTGCCAGCAGCCAGGGACTAGCGACAGATACGCAGTATTTT